A selection of T cell receptor beta chains follows, all from one sample in a study of T-cell memory formation after mild COVID-19. TCRdb re-analysed the 5' RACE reads in MiXCR, keeping a single row per CDR3 protein. The table records fewer than 600,000 distinct CDR3 sequences, roughly 21% of them present only once. The specimen was PBMCs or a T cell subset sorted from them (not recorded which). These receptors were collected from an adult woman who had mild COVID-19 (a few samples of this study predate the infection). Cell type and time point are not known. CDR3s include the opening cysteine and the closing phenylalanine or tryptophan. The D gene is left open where the match is weak. The listing skips clone size in some rows; elsewhere it reads once, few, many or a size class.

j_call v_call clone_size d_call cdr3_length cdr3_aa cdr3_nt
TRBJ2-4 TRBV5-5 NA NA 13 CASSLWGSDIQYF TGTGCCAGCAGCTTGTGGGGTTCGGACATTCAGTACTTC
TRBJ2-1 TRBV7-8 NA TRBD1 16 CASSLETGLPYNEQFF TGTGCCAGCAGCTTAGAGACAGGGTTGCCCTACAATGAGCAGTTCTTC
TRBJ1-1 TRBV4-2 NA NA 15 CASSPRGQGNTEAFF TGTGCCAGCAGTCCAAGGGGTCAGGGGAACACTGAAGCTTTCTTT
TRBJ2-7 TRBV24-1 NA NA 13 CATRSGLAGEQYF TGTGCCACCAGATCCGGACTTGCGGGTGAGCAGTACTTC
TRBJ2-3 TRBV6-4 NA NA 16 CASSDSAGSTADTQYF TGTGCCAGCAGTGACTCAGCAGGGTCAACAGCAGATACGCAGTATTTT
TRBJ1-1 TRBV12-3/TRBV12-4 many NA 14 CASSPGRLNTEAFF TGTGCCAGCAGCCCGGGACGGTTGAACACTGAAGCTTTCTTT
TRBJ2-4 TRBV7-8 NA TRBD2 19 CASSLGTRALAAAKNIQYF TGTGCCAGCAGCTTAGGTACAAGGGCACTAGCGGCAGCCAAAAACATTCAGTACTTC
TRBJ2-3 TRBV29-1 NA NA 13 CSVETDSTDTQYF TGCAGCGTTGAGACGGACAGCACAGATACGCAGTATTTT
TRBJ2-3 TRBV5-1 few NA 15 CASSVEGGITDTQYF TGCGCCAGCAGCGTAGAGGGGGGCATCACAGATACGCAGTATTTT
TRBJ2-3 TRBV5-4 NA NA 14 CASSPLPSGDTQYF TGTGCCAGCAGCCCCCTCCCATCCGGGGATACGCAGTATTTT
TRBJ2-2 TRBV11-2 few NA 16 CASSLIPEGRSGELFF TGTGCCAGCAGCTTAATCCCCGAGGGCAGGAGCGGGGAGCTGTTTTTT
TRBJ2-2 TRBV7-9 few NA 15 CASSLRTDTTGELFF TGTGCCAGCAGCTTACGGACAGATACCACCGGGGAGCTGTTTTTT
TRBJ1-4 TRBV29-1 few NA 18 CSVGTSYERDATNEKLFF TGCAGCGTTGGGACATCATACGAGAGAGATGCAACTAATGAAAAACTGTTTTTT
TRBJ2-5 TRBV25-1 many NA 13 CASSEGGWETQYF TGTGCCAGCAGTGAAGGGGGTTGGGAGACCCAGTACTTC
TRBJ1-2 TRBV30 NA NA 12 CAWSKGNYGYTF TGTGCCTGGAGTAAGGGGAACTATGGCTACACCTTC
TRBJ1-3 TRBV15 few NA 16 CATSREPGTTGNTIYF TGTGCCACCAGCAGAGAACCAGGCACAACTGGAAACACCATATATTTT
TRBJ1-4 TRBV3-1 few NA 13 CASSQVRAEKLFF TGTGCCAGCAGCCAAGTGAGAGCTGAAAAACTGTTTTTT
TRBJ2-7 TRBV10-3 many NA 15 CAISESPAGLREQYF TGTGCCATCAGTGAGTCTCCGGCAGGGCTCCGCGAGCAGTACTTC
TRBJ1-1 TRBV27 NA NA 13 CASSLYANTEAFF TGTGCCAGCAGTTTGTATGCGAACACTGAAGCTTTCTTT
TRBJ1-6 TRBV13 NA NA 18 CASSFRLSRVDHNSPLHF TGTGCCAGCAGCTTCAGGCTCTCCAGGGTAGATCATAATTCACCCCTCCACTTT
TRBJ2-6 TRBV7-9 NA TRBD1 16 CASSKGQGAGANVLTF TGTGCCAGCAGCAAGGGACAGGGAGCTGGGGCCAACGTCCTGACTTTC
TRBJ2-3 TRBV12-3/TRBV12-4 few NA 13 CASSHGGRDTQYF TGTGCCAGCAGCCACGGTGGGAGAGATACGCAGTATTTT
TRBJ1-5 TRBV20-1 few NA 15 CSASPNRNSNQPQHF TGCAGTGCCAGCCCGAACAGAAATAGCAATCAGCCCCAGCATTTT
TRBJ2-5 TRBV6-2/TRBV6-3 few TRBD1 18 CASSPPGTAAGFSETQYF TGTGCCAGCAGTCCCCCCGGGACAGCGGCCGGTTTTTCAGAGACCCAGTACTTC
TRBJ2-3 TRBV7-9 many NA 17 CASSSYLGRRGADTQYF TGTGCCAGCAGCTCTTATTTGGGTAGAAGGGGTGCAGATACGCAGTATTTT
TRBJ2-5 TRBV7-6 few NA 15 CASSSPGGSQETQYF TGTGCCAGCAGCTCTCCTGGAGGGAGCCAAGAGACCCAGTACTTC
TRBJ2-1 TRBV7-8 few TRBD2 15 CASRPRGGGAYEQFF TGTGCCAGCAGGCCGAGGGGCGGGGGGGCTTATGAGCAGTTCTTC
TRBJ1-3 TRBV7-9 few TRBD1 16 CASSLRQGRSGNTIYF TGTGCCAGCAGCTTGAGACAGGGAAGATCTGGAAACACCATATATTTT
TRBJ2-2 TRBV7-2 few TRBD1 15 CASSLRQGGGGELFF TGTGCCAGCAGCTTAAGACAGGGGGGTGGCGGGGAGCTGTTTTTT
TRBJ2-1 TRBV2 NA TRBD2 15 CASRKLLADYNEQFF TGTGCCAGCCGGAAGCTACTAGCGGACTACAATGAGCAGTTCTTC
TRBJ2-1 TRBV3-1 NA NA 12 CASSQDQRVKFF TGTGCCAGCAGCCAAGATCAACGGGTCAAGTTCTTC
TRBJ2-5 TRBV6-5 NA TRBD1 14 CASSRRQGGATQYF TGTGCCAGCAGTCGTCGACAGGGGGGTGCGACCCAGTACTTC
TRBJ2-7 TRBV6-5 NA NA 13 CASRGTEVYEQYF TGTGCCAGCAGAGGTACAGAAGTTTACGAGCAGTACTTC
TRBJ2-7 TRBV4-1 once NA 12 CASSQDHNEQYF TGCGCCAGCAGCCAAGATCACAACGAGCAGTACTTC
TRBJ2-7 TRBV6-5 NA TRBD2 14 CASSPLAGGVWQYF TGTGCCAGCAGTCCACTAGCGGGAGGTGTGTGGCAGTACTTC
TRBJ1-1 TRBV11-2 NA NA 16 CASSLDIWAGNTEAFF TGTGCCAGCAGCTTAGATATATGGGCCGGTAACACTGAAGCTTTCTTT
TRBJ2-7 TRBV14 NA TRBD1 16 CASSQGRQGAVYEQYF TGTGCCAGCAGCCAAGGACGCCAGGGGGCCGTATACGAGCAGTACTTC
TRBJ1-2 TRBV2 NA NA 13 CASSDAGYYGYTF TGTGCCAGCAGTGACGCCGGATACTATGGCTACACCTTC
TRBJ1-1 TRBV5-1 NA TRBD1 13 CATGQGTDTEAFF TGCGCCACAGGACAGGGGACGGACACTGAAGCTTTCTTT
TRBJ2-3 TRBV27 NA NA 16 CASSSSTPASTDTQYF TGTGCCAGCAGTTCCTCGACGCCGGCGAGCACAGATACGCAGTATTTT
TRBJ1-1 TRBV20-1 NA NA 10 CSAEDTEAFF TGCAGTGCTGAGGACACTGAAGCTTTCTTT
TRBJ1-2 TRBV7-2 few NA 17 CASSAPGLRIANYGYTF TGTGCCAGCAGCGCCCCGGGGCTGCGTATAGCTAACTATGGCTACACCTTC
TRBJ2-1 TRBV9 few NA 15 CASSPGGTAYNEQFF TGTGCCAGCAGCCCTGGGGGGACAGCTTACAATGAGCAGTTCTTC
TRBJ2-2 TRBV5-8 NA NA 15 CASSLRLENTGELFF TGTGCCAGCAGTTTGAGGTTAGAGAACACCGGGGAGCTGTTTTTT
TRBJ2-3 TRBV14 NA NA 12 CASSPTLNTQYF TGTGCCAGCAGCCCAACCTTGAATACGCAGTATTTT
TRBJ2-3 TRBV29-1 once TRBD2 16 CSVSGLADSSTDTQYF TGCAGCGTATCGGGACTAGCGGACTCTAGCACAGATACGCAGTATTTT
TRBJ2-1 TRBV19 NA NA 13 CASRWVQGNEQFF TGTGCCAGTAGATGGGTCCAAGGGAATGAGCAGTTCTTC
TRBJ2-3 TRBV5-1 NA TRBD2 15 CASSGTSGGAGTQYF TGCGCCAGCAGCGGGACTAGCGGGGGGGCCGGTACGCAGTATTTT
TRBJ2-5 TRBV7-3 NA TRBD2 14 CASSPGVAGTTQYF TGTGCCAGCAGCCCGGGGGTAGCGGGAACGACCCAGTACTTC
TRBJ1-1 TRBV4-1 NA NA 14 CASSRSDVNTEAFF TGCGCCAGCAGCCGATCGGACGTGAACACTGAAGCTTTCTTT
TRBJ1-3 TRBV2 NA TRBD1 15 CARGQGISSGNTIYF TGTGCCAGGGGACAGGGTATCAGCTCTGGAAACACCATATATTTT
TRBJ2-1 TRBV6-5 NA NA 15 CASSWSRRGDNEQFF TGTGCCAGCAGTTGGTCTCGGAGGGGGGACAATGAGCAGTTCTTC
TRBJ2-7 TRBV12-3/TRBV12-4 few NA 13 CASRPGWGYEQYF TGTGCCAGCAGACCAGGATGGGGATACGAGCAGTACTTC
TRBJ2-1 TRBV7-9 few TRBD2 15 CASSLGASGTREQFF TGTGCCAGCAGCTTAGGGGCGAGCGGGACGAGGGAGCAGTTCTTC
TRBJ2-7 TRBV12-3/TRBV12-4 NA NA 15 CASSLGAGENYEQYF TGTGCCAGCAGTTTGGGGGCGGGAGAGAACTACGAGCAGTACTTC
TRBJ1-2 TRBV12-3/TRBV12-4 NA NA 12 CASSLWARGYTF TGTGCCAGCAGTTTGTGGGCGCGAGGCTACACCTTC
TRBJ2-1 TRBV30 NA NA 13 CAWSDGRKSEQFF TGTGCCTGGAGTGACGGGCGTAAGAGTGAGCAGTTCTTC
TRBJ2-3 TRBV12-3/TRBV12-4 many NA 15 CASTPGVGSADTQYF TGTGCCAGCACCCCGGGGGTTGGCTCCGCAGATACGCAGTATTTT